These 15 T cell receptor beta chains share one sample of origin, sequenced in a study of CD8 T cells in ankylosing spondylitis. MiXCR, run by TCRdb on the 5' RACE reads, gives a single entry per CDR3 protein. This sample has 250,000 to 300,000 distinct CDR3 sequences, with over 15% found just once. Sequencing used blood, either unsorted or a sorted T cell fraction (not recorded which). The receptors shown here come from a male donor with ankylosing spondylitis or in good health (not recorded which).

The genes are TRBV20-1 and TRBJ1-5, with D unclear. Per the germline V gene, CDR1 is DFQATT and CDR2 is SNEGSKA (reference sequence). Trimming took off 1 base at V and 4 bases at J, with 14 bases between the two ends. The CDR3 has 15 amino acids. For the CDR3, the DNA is TGCAGTGCTAGAGTTTCGGGCCAAGGAAATCAGCCCCAGCATTTT. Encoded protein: CSARVSGQGNQPQHF.

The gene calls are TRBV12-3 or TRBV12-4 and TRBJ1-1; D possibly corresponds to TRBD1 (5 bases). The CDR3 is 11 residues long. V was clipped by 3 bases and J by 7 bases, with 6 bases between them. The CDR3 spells CASSLRGEAFF. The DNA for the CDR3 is TGTGCCAGCAGTTTGAGGGGTGAAGCTTTCTTT.

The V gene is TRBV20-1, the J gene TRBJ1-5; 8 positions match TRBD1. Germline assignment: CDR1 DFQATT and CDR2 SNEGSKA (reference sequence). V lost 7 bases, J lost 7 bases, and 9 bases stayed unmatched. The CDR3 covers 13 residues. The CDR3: CSVAGGARQPQHF. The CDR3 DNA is TGCAGTGTGGCAGGGGGCGCACGACAGCCCCAGCATTTT.

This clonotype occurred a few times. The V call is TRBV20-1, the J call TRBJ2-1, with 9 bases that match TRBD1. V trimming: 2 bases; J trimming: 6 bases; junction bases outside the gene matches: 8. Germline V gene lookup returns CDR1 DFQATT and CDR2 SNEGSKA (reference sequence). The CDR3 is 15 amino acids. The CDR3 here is CSARTGNRGLNEQFF. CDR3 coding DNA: TGCAGTGCTAGAACAGGGAACAGGGGGCTCAATGAGCAGTTCTTC.

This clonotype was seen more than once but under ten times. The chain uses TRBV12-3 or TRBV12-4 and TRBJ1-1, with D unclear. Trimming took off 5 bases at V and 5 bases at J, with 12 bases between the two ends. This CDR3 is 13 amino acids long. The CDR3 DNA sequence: TGTGCCAGCAGTACCCCGGGGAGGACTGAAGCTTTCTTT. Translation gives CASSTPGRTEAFF.

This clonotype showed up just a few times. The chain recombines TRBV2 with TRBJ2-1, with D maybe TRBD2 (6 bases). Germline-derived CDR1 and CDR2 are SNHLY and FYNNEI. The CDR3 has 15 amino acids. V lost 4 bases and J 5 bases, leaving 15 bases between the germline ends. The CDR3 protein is CASSVRGLDNNEQFF. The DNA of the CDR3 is TGTGCCAGCAGTGTTCGGGGACTGGATAACAATGAGCAGTTCTTC.

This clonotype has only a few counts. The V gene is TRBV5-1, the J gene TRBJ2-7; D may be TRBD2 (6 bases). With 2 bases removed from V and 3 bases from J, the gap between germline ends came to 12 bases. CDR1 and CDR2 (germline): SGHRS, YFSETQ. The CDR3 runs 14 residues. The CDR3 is CASSFYSGNYEQYV. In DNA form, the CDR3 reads TGCGCCAGCAGCTTCTATAGCGGAAACTACGAGCAGTACGTC.

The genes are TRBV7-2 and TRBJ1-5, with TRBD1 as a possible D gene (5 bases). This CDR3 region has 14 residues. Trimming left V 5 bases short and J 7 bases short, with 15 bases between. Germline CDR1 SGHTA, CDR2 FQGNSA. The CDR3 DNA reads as TGTGCCAGCAGCCCTTCGGGGGGAGGACAGCCCCAGCATTTT. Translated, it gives CASSPSGGGQPQHF. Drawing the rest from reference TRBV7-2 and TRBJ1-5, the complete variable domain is GAGVSQSPSNKVTEKGKDVELRCDPISGHTALYWYRQSLGQGLEFLIYFQGNSAPDKSGLPSDRFSAERTGGSVSTLTIQRTQQEDSAVYLCASSPSGGGQPQHFGDGTRLSIL.

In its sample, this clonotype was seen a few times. The CDR3 loop reads CASSGGRAEDTQYF. CDR3 coding DNA: TGCGCCAGCAGCGGCGGGAGGGCCGAAGATACGCAGTATTTT. The V and J genes are TRBV5-1 and TRBJ2-3, with 9 bases identical to TRBD2. CDR1 is SGHRS and CDR2 is YFSETQ in the germline V gene. This CDR3 region has 14 residues. The J segment lost 5 bases and the V segment lost 4 bases, leaving 5 bases of the junction unmatched.

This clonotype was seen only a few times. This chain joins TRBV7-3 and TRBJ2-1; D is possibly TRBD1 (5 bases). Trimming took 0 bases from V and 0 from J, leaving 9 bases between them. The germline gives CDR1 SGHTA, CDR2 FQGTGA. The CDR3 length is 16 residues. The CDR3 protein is CASSLTPTGSYNEQFF. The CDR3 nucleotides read TGTGCCAGCAGCTTAACCCCCACAGGCTCCTACAATGAGCAGTTCTTC.

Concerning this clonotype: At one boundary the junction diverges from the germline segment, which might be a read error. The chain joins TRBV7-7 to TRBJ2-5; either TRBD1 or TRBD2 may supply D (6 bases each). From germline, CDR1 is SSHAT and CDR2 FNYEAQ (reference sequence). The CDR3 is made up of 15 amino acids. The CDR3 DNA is TGTGCTAGCAGCGTAAATGATCGAGGGGGGGAGACCCAGTACTTC. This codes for CASSVNDRGGETQYF.

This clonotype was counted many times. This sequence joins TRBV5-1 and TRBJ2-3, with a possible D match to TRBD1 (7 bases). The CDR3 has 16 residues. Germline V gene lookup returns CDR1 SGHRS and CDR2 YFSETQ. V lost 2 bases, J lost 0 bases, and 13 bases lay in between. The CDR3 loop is CASSFGGGSSTDTQYF. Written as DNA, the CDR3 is TGCGCCAGCAGCTTCGGAGGGGGCAGTAGCACAGATACGCAGTATTTT.

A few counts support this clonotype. The CDR3 loop reads CASSQRILSTDTQYF. CDR3 DNA sequence: TGTGCCAGCAGCCAACGAATCCTAAGCACAGATACGCAGTATTTT. The rearrangement links TRBV14 to TRBJ2-3, with no clear D. The CDR3 runs 15 residues. The germline V and J ends were trimmed by 2 bases and 0 bases, with 9 bases remaining between them. The germline gives CDR1 SGHDN, CDR2 FVKESK.

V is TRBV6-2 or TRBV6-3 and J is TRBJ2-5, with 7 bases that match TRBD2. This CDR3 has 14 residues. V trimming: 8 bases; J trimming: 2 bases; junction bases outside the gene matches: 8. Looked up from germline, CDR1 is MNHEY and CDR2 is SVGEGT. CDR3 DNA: TGTGCCAGCCATCCCTGGGGGGGGCAAGAGACCCAGTACTTC. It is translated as CASHPWGGQETQYF.

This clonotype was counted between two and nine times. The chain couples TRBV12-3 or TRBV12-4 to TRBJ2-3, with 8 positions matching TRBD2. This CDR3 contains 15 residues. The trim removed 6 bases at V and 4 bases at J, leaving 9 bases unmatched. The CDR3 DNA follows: TGTGCCAGCAGCAAGGGACTAGGTATCGCAGATACGCAGTATTTT. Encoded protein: CASSKGLGIADTQYF.